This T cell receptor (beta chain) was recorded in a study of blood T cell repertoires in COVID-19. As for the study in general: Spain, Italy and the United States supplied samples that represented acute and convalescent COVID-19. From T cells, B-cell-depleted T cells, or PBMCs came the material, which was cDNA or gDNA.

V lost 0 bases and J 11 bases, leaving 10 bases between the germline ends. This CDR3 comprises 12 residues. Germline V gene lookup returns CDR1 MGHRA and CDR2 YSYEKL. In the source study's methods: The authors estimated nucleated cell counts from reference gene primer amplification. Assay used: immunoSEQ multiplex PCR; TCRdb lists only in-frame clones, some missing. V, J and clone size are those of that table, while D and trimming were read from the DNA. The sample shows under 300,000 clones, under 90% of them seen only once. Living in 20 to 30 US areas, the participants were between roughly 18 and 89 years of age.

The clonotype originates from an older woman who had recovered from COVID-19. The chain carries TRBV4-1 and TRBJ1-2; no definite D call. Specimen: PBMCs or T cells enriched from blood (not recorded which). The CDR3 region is CASSQDPFRYTF. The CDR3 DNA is TGCGCCAGCAGCCAAGATCCTTTCAGGTACACCTTC.